A selection of T cell receptor beta chains follows, all from one sample in a study of T cells in Graves' hyperthyroidism and ophthalmopathy. TCRdb called the multiplex PCR reads again in MiXCR, with one record for every CDR3 protein. The repertoire consists of 360,000 or so distinct CDR3 sequences, with about a sixth occurring once and the leading ten covering roughly a sixth. The sequenced material came from blood. These TCRs come from a woman in her forties with Graves' ophthalmopathy. CDR3s leave out the opening cysteine and the closing phenylalanine or tryptophan. Some rows mark clone size as missing; the rest say once, few, many or name a class of expanded clone.

J gene,V gene,clone size,CDR3 protein
TRBJ2-2,TRBV18,many,ASSPPGLLDTGELF
TRBJ2-7,TRBV12-3/TRBV12-4,many,ASSLGLGQGSAGKY
TRBJ1-2,TRBV28,many,ASSLRGRYGYT
TRBJ1-1,TRBV7-3,few,ASSSGQGYLGEAF
TRBJ2-7,TRBV27,many,ASSLSRLGEQY
TRBJ2-7,TRBV4-1,many,ASSQEGASYEQY
TRBJ2-7,TRBV6-5,many,ASSYSGSRYCEQY
TRBJ1-6,TRBV2,many,ASSEGGGSPLH
TRBJ2-5,TRBV6-5,many,ASSYSSGYRETQY
TRBJ1-3,TRBV7-2,many,ASSSRTGAGNTIY
TRBJ2-5,TRBV28,many,ASSPGRGYRETQY
TRBJ1-5,TRBV11-2,many,ASSLGAGRVPSSNQPQH
TRBJ2-7,TRBV28,many,ASTDRAGREQY
TRBJ2-5,TRBV6-5,many,ASVGLAGPQETQY
TRBJ2-7,TRBV7-2,-,ASSSWTSGSVEQY
TRBJ1-5,TRBV6-5,many,ASSPGQSRQPQH
TRBJ2-7,TRBV7-2,many,ASSLGPSGISYEQY
TRBJ2-7,TRBV27,many,ASSASGGGKKQY
TRBJ2-2,TRBV10-2,many,ASSELSFTGELF
TRBJ1-1,TRBV29-1,many,SVEIIEAF
TRBJ2-7,TRBV28,many,ASSLFGGQGEQY
TRBJ2-7,TRBV6-1,many,ASSEMGVIYEQY
TRBJ1-6,TRBV5-1,-,ASSQGTPDNSPLH
TRBJ1-5,TRBV28,many,ASSFQGIVSQPQH
TRBJ1-5,TRBV6-2/TRBV6-3,once,ASSFGAGTGVVWAQH
TRBJ2-7,TRBV6-5,many,ASSYRPPEEKTYEQY
TRBJ2-7,TRBV28,-,ASRPGLAGLTSQY
TRBJ1-2,TRBV30,many,AWSGEVRGYT
TRBJ2-2,TRBV29-1,many,SVEVRGTGELF
TRBJ2-5,TRBV6-1,few,ASRSYIRAQETQY
TRBJ2-7,TRBV18,-,ASSPGLLGLGYEQY
TRBJ1-1,TRBV19,many,ASSDVETEAF
TRBJ2-7,TRBV4-3,-,ASSQDWQGATYEQY
TRBJ2-7,TRBV20-1,many,SARTGGGSYEQY
TRBJ2-7,TRBV6-1,few,ARSPMGRPYEQY
TRBJ2-7,TRBV28,many,ASSFFRGSYEQY